The source of this T cell receptor (beta chain) is a study of blood T cell repertoires in COVID-19. Study details: T cells, B-cell-depleted T cells, or PBMCs supplied cDNA or gDNA.

This CDR3 contains 16 residues. Losses at the gene ends were 0 bases for V and 4 bases for J; bases not matched to a gene: 6. Looked up from germline, CDR1 is SGHVS and CDR2 is FNYEAQ. Source study methods: Estimation of nucleated cell counts was performed using reference gene primer amplification. Profiled with immunoSEQ multiplex PCR; TCRdb holds only in-frame clones, not every one. V, J and clone size derive from that table, while D and trimming were established from the DNA sequence. The data contain approximately 500,000 clones, 89% of them seen just once; the ten biggest clones take up roughly 0.84%.

The sequenced sample was peripheral blood. This TCR came from a man in his late teens or twenties with COVID-19, enrolled during active disease. V is TRBV7-6 and J is TRBJ2-1, with 7 bases identical to TRBD1. This CDR3 is CASSLAPKGQYNEQFF. In nucleotides, the CDR3 is TGTGCCAGCAGCTTAGCCCCTAAGGGACAGTACAATGAGCAGTTCTTC. Full variable domain (remainder filled in from reference TRBV7-6 and TRBJ2-1): GAGVSQSPRYKVTKRGQDVALRCDPISGHVSLYWYRQALGQGPEFLTYFNYEAQQDKSGLPNDRFSAERPEGSISTLTIQRTEQRDSAMYRCASSLAPKGQYNEQFFGPGTRLTVL.